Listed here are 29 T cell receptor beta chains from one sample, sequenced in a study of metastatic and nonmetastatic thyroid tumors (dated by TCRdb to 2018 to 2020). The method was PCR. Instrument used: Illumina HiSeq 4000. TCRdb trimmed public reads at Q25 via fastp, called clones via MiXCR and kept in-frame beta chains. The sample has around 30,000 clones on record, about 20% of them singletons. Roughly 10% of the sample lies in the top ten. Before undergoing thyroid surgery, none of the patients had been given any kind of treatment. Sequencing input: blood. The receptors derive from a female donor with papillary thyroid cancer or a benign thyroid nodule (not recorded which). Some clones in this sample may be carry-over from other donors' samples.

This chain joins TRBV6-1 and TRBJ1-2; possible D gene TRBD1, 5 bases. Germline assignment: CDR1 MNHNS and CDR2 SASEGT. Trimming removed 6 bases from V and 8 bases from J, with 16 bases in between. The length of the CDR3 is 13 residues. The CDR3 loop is CASSPVGGEGYTF. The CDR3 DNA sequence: TGTGCCAGCAGCCCGGTTGGAGGGGAAGGCTACACCTTC.

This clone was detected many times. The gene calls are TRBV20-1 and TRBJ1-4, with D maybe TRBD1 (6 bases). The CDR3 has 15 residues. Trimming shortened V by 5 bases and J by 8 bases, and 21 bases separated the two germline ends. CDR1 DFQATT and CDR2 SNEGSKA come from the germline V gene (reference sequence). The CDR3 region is CSAGGGGGPLEKLFF. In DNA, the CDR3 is TGCAGTGCTGGAGGTGGGGGCGGCCCCCTCGAAAAACTGTTTTTT.

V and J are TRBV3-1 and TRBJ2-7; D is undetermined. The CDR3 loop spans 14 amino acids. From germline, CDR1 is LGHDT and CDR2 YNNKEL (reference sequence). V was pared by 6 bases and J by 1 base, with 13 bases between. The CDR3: CASSRSYGSYEQYF. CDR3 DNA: TGTGCCAGCAGTCGCAGTTACGGTTCCTACGAGCAGTACTTC.

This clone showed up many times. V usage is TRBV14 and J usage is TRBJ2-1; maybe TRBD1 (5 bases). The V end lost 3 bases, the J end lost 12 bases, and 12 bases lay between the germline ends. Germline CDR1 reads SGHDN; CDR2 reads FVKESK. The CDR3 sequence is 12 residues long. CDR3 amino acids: CASSQPSRVQFF. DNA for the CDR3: TGTGCCAGCAGCCAGCCGAGCAGGGTGCAGTTCTTC.

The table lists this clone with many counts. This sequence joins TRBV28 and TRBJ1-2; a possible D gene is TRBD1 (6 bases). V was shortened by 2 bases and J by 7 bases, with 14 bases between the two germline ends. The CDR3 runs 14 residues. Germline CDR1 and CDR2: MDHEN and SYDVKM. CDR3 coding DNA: TGTGCCAGCAGTTTAGTCGCAGGGGCCCCTGGCTACACCTTC. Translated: CASSLVAGAPGYTF.

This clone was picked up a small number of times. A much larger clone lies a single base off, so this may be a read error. CDR3 amino acids: CASRPTVAGNKPQHF. CDR3 bases: TGTGCCAGCAGACCAACGGTGGCGGGCAATAAGCCCCAGCATTTT. V and J are TRBV2 and TRBJ1-5; no clear D gene. This CDR3 contains 15 residues. Germline V gene lookup returns CDR1 SNHLY and CDR2 FYNNEI.

The CDR3 region is CASGSPVGGNNGYTF. The CDR3, as DNA: TGTGCCAGCGGTTCCCCCGTGGGTGGCAACAATGGCTACACCTTC. V is TRBV28 and J is TRBJ1-2; D is unresolved. Deletions cut 8 bases from V and 6 bases from J, with 22 bases between. The CDR3 runs to 15 residues. Germline CDR1 MDHEN, CDR2 SYDVKM.

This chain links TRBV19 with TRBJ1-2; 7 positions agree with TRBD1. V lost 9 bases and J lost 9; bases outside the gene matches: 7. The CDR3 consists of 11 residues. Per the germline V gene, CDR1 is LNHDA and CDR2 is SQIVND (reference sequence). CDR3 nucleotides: TGTGCCAGCCTGACAGGGCATTGCTACACCTTC. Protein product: CASLTGHCYTF.

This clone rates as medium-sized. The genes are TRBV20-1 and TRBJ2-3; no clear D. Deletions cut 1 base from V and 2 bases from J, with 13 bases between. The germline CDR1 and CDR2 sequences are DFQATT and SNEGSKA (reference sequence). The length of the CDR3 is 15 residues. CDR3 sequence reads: CSARALQAYTDTQYF. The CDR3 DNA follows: TGCAGTGCTAGAGCCCTCCAAGCGTACACAGATACGCAGTATTTT.

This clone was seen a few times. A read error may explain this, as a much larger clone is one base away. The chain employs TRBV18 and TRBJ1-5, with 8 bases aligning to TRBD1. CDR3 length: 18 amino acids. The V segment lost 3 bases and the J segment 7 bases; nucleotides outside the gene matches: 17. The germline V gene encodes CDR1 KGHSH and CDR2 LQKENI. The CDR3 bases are TGTGCCAGCTCACCGGGGGGATCTCACAGGGGGATGAGACAGCCCCAGCATTTT. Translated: CASSPGGSHRGMRQPQHF.

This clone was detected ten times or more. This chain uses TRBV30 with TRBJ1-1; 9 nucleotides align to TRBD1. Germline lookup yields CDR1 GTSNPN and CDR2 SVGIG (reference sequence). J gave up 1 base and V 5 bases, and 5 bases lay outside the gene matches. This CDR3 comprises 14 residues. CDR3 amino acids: CAWHNRGRNTEAFF. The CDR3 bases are TGTGCCTGGCATAACAGGGGGCGGAACACTGAAGCTTTCTTT.

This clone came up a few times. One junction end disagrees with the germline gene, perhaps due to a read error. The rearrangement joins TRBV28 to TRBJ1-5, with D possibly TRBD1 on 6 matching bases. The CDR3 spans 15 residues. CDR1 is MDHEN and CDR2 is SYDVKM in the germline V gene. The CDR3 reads CASRLGQTGTQPQHF. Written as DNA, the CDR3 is TGTGCTAGCAGACTCGGACAGACGGGTACTCAGCCCCAGCATTTT.

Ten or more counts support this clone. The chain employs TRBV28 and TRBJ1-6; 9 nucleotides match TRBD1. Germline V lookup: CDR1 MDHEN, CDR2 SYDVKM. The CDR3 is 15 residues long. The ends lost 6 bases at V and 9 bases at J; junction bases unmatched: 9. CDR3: CASRIGTGLSSPLHF. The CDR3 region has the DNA TGTGCCAGCAGAATAGGGACAGGGCTGTCTTCACCCCTCCACTTT.

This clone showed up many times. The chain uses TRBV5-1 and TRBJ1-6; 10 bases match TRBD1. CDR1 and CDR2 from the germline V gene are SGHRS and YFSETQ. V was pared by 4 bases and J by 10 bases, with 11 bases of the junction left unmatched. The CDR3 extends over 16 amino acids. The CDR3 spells CASSPAGQGIGSPLHF. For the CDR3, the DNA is TGCGCCAGCAGCCCGGCGGGACAGGGGATAGGGTCACCCCTCCACTTT.

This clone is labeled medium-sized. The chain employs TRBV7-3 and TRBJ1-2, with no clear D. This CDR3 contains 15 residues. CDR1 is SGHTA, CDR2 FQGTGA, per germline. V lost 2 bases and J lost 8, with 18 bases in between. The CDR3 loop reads CASSLYAGSLWGYTF. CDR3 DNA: TGTGCCAGCAGCTTATATGCAGGATCCCTTTGGGGCTACACCTTC.

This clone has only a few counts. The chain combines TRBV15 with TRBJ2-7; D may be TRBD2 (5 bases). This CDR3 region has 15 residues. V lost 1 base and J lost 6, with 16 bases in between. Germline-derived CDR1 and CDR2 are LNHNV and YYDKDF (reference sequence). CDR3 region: CATSRGHGVNVEQYF. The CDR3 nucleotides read TGTGCCACCAGCAGAGGTCACGGGGTTAACGTCGAGCAGTACTTC.

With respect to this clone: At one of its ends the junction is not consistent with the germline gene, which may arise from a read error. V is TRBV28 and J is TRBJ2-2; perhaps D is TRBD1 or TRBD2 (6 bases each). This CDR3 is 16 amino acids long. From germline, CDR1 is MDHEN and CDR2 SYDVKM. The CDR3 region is CASSFLRIGDTGEVFF. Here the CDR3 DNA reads TGTGCCAGCAGTTTTCTCAGGATAGGGGACACGGGGGAGGTGTTTTTT.

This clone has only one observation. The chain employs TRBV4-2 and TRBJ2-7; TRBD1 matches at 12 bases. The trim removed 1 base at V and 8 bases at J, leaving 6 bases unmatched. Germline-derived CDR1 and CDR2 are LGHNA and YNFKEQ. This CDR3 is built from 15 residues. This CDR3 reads CASSQVPGTGGQQYF. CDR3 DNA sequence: TGTGCCAGCAGCCAAGTGCCCGGGACAGGGGGCCAGCAGTACTTC.

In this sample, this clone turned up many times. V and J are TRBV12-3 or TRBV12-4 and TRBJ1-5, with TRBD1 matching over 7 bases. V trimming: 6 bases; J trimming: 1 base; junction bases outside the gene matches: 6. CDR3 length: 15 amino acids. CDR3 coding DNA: TGTGCCAGCAGAACAGGGGAGCGGAGCAATCAGCCCCAGCATTTT. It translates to CASRTGERSNQPQHF.

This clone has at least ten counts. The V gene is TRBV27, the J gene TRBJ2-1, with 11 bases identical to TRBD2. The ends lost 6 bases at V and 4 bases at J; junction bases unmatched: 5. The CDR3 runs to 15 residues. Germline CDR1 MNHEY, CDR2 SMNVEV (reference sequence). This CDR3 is CASSYTSGSYNEQFF. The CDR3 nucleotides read TGTGCCAGCAGCTACACTAGCGGGAGTTACAATGAGCAGTTCTTC.

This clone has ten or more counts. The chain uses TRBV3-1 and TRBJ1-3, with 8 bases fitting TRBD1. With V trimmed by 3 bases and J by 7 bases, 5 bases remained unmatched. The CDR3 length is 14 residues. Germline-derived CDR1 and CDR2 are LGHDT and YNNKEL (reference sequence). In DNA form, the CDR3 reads TGTGCCAGCAGCCACCTGGACAGGGTCAACACCATATATTTT. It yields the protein CASSHLDRVNTIYF.

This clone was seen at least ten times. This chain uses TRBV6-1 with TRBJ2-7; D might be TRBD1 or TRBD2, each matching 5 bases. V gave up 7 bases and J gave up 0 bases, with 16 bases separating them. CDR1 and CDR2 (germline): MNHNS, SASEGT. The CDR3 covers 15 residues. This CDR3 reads CASTSGRQSSYEQYF. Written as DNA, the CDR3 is TGTGCCAGCACTTCGGGACGGCAGAGCTCCTACGAGCAGTACTTC.

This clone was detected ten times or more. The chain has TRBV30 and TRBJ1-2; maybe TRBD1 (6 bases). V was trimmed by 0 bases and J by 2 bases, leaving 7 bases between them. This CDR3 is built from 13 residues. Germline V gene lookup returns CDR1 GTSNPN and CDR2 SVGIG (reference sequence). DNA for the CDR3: TGTGCCTGGAGTGTAGGACAGAACTATGGCTACACCTTC. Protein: CAWSVGQNYGYTF. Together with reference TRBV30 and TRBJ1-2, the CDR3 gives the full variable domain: SQTIHQWPATLVQPVGSPLSLECTVEGTSNPNLYWYRQAAGRGLQLLFYSVGIGQISSEVPQNLSASRPQDRQFILSSKKLLLSDSGFYLCAWSVGQNYGYTFGSGTRLTVV.

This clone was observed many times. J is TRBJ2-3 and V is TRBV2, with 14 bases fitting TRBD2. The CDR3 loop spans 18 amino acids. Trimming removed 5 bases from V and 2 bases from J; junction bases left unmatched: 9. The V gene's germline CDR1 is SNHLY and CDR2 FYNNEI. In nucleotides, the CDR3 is TGTGCCAGCAGTATTGAACGACTAGCGGGGGGGGCCACAGATACGCAGTATTTT. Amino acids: CASSIERLAGGATDTQYF. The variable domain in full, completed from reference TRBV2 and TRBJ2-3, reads EPEVTQTPSHQVTQMGQEVILRCVPISNHLYFYWYRQILGQKVEFLVSFYNNEISEKSEIFDDQFSVERPDGSNFTLKIRSTKLEDSAMYFCASSIERLAGGATDTQYFGPGTRLTVL.

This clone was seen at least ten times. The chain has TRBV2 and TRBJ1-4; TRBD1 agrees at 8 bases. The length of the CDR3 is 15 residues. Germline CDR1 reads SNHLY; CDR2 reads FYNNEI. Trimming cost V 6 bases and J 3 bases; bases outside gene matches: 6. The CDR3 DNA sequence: TGTGCCAGCAGGTCCGGGACAGGAGCTAATGAAAAACTGTTTTTT. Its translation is CASRSGTGANEKLFF.

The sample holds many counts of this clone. The CDR3 region is CASSPGQGTYGYTF. The CDR3 region has the DNA TGTGCCAGCAGTCCGGGACAGGGGACCTATGGCTACACCTTC. The rearrangement links TRBV7-2 to TRBJ1-2; 10 bases align to TRBD1. V gave up 6 bases and J gave up 4 bases; unmatched junction bases: 5. The CDR3 extends over 14 amino acids. Germline V gives CDR1 SGHTA, CDR2 FQGNSA.

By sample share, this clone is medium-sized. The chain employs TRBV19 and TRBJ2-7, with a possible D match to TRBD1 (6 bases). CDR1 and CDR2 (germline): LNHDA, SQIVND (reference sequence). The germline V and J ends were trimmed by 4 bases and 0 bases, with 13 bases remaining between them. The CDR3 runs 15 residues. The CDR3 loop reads CASSNKPDSSYEQYF. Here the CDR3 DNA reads TGTGCCAGTAGTAACAAGCCGGACAGCTCCTACGAGCAGTACTTC.

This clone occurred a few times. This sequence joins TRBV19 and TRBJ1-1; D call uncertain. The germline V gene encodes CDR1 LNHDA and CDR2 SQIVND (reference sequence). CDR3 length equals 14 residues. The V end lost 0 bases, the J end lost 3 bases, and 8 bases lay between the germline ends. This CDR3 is CASSIDLRDTEAFF. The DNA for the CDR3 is TGTGCCAGTAGTATAGACCTCCGGGACACTGAAGCTTTCTTT.

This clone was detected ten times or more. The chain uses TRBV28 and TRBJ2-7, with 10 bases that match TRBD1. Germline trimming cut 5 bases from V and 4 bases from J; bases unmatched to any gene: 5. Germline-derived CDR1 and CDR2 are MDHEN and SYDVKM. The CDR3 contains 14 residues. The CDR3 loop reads CASSGPGQGYEQYF. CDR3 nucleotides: TGTGCCAGCAGTGGACCGGGACAGGGGTACGAGCAGTACTTC.